The T cell receptor (beta chain) described here comes from a study of T cell responses to AZD1222 COVID-19 vaccine. General study findings and limits: Scientists sampled the repertoires only once the peak T cell response had passed.

CDR3 length: 14 residues. CDR1 and CDR2 from the germline V gene are LGHDT and YNNKEL (reference sequence). Deletions cut 6 bases from V and 7 bases from J, with 13 bases between. Sequencing was performed with immunoSEQ multiplex PCR; in TCRdb, only in-frame clones are kept and a portion is missing. The repertoire holds tens of thousands of clones, with 85% to 90% as singletons. Of note for this clone: The target antigen is unknown.

Sequencing used peripheral blood, obtained 28 days after the second AZD1222 dose. The sequence was obtained from an adult who received the AZD1222 COVID-19 vaccine. This rearrangement joins TRBV3-1 (or the pseudogene TRBV3-2) to TRBJ1-6; possibly TRBD1 for D (6 bases). The CDR3 DNA follows: TGTGCCAGCAGAACCGGACAGTGGAATTCACCCCTCCACTTT. It translates to CASRTGQWNSPLHF.